These T cell receptor beta chains were read from a single sample in a study of T cells in Graves' hyperthyroidism and ophthalmopathy. TCRdb called the multiplex PCR reads again in MiXCR, with one record for every CDR3 protein. Seen here are hundreds of thousands of distinct CDR3 sequences, more than 20% observed once, and the top ten hold roughly 30%. Sequenced: blood. These receptors were obtained from a man aged 25-40 years with Graves' ophthalmopathy. Each CDR3 is given with its conserved first and last residue. Each record gives: clone size, D gene, V gene, J gene, CDR3 DNA, CDR3 protein. A D gene is named only where the DNA matches it firmly. Size values are once, few and many counts, or a class for expanded clones, and some rows have none.

-	-	TRBV6-1	TRBJ1-5	TGTGCCAGCAGTTCCAGGGGATATGGCAATCAGCCCCAGCATTTT	CASSSRGYGNQPQHF
few	-	TRBV13	TRBJ1-4	TGTGCCAGCACCTTAGGACGGAGGGGTGAAAAACTGTTTTTT	CASTLGRRGEKLFF
-	-	TRBV28	TRBJ2-7	TGTGCCAGCCGTGGGGTAGAGGGTTACGAGCAGTACTTC	CASRGVEGYEQYF
few	TRBD2	TRBV3-1	TRBJ2-1	TGTGCCAGCAGCCGGAACCTAGGGACTAGCGGAACAACGAATGAGCAGTTCTTC	CASSRNLGTSGTTNEQFF
many	TRBD2	TRBV11-2	TRBJ2-7	TGTGCCAGCAGCCTAGAACTAGCGGGAGAATACGAGCAGTACTTC	CASSLELAGEYEQYF
-	-	TRBV7-6	TRBJ1-2	TGTGCCAGCAGCCCAACTCTGAGCTTATCCGGGGGCTACACCTTC	CASSPTLSLSGGYTF
few	-	TRBV28	TRBJ2-5	TGTGCCAGCAGCCCCCGTGTCGAAGTGCAGACCCAGTACTTC	CASSPRVEVQTQYF
-	-	TRBV29-1	TRBJ1-2	TGCAGCGTTGAGTCCAGACACCATGGCTACACCTTC	CSVESRHHGYTF
many	-	TRBV28	TRBJ1-1	TGTGCCAGCAGTTTATTCGCTGAAGCTTTCTTT	CASSLFAEAFF
few	TRBD2	TRBV28	TRBJ2-7	TGTGCCAGCAGTTCGCGGGAGAAGGCCTACGAGCAGTACTTC	CASSSREKAYEQYF
-	-	TRBV5-1	TRBJ1-1	TGCGCCAGCAGCGGAACGGAGCCTGAAGCTTTCTTT	CASSGTEPEAFF
-	-	TRBV27	TRBJ1-6	TGTGCCAGCAGCCTAAGACAGTTTTCACCCCTCCACTTT	CASSLRQFSPLHF